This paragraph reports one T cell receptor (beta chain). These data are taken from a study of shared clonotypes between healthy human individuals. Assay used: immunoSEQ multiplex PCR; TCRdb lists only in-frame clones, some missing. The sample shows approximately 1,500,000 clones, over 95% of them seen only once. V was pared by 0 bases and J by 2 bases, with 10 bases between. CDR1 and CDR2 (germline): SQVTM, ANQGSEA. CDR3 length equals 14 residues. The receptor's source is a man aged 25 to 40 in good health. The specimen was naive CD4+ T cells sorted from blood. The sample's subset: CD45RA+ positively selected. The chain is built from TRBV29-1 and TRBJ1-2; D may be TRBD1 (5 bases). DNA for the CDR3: TGCAGCGTTGAAGATCACACAGGCAACTATGGCTACACCTTC. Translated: CSVEDHTGNYGYTF.